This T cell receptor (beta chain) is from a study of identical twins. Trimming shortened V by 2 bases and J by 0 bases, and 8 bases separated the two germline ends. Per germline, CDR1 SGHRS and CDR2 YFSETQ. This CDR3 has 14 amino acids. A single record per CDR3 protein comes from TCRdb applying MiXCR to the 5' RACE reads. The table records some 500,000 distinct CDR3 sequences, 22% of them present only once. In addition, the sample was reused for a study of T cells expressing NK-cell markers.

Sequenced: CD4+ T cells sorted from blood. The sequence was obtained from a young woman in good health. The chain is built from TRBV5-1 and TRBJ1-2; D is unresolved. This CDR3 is CASSFETPNYGYTF. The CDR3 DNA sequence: TGCGCCAGCAGCTTCGAAACACCTAACTATGGCTACACCTTC.